Each of the 16 T cell receptor beta chains below was sequenced from the same sample in a study of OX40 agonist ivuxolimab in advanced cancers. Profiled with immunoSEQ multiplex PCR; TCRdb holds only in-frame clones, not every one. The table has tens of thousands of clones, over 80% seen once. Source: CD4+ or CD8+ T cells sorted from blood, taken in a trial of the OX40 agonist ivuxolimab. The receptors derive from an adult with an advanced solid tumor such as melanoma, head and neck, liver or kidney cancer.

This chain uses TRBV2 with TRBJ1-5; D call uncertain. V was trimmed by 4 bases and J by 5 bases, leaving 6 bases between them. The CDR3 is 12 amino acids. From germline, CDR1 is SNHLY and CDR2 FYNNEI. CDR3 DNA sequence: TGTGCCAGCAGTGCAGACTATCAGCCCCAGCATTTT. Translation gives CASSADYQPQHF.

J is TRBJ1-3 and V is TRBV7-2, with unresolved D. Germline V CDR1 and CDR2: SGHTA, FQGNSA. Trimming removed 4 bases at V and 0 bases at J, with 10 bases between. This CDR3 region has 15 residues. In nucleotides, the CDR3 is TGTGCCAGCAGCTCGCAGGTGACCTCTGGAAACACCATATATTTT. Translating it yields CASSSQVTSGNTIYF.

The gene calls are TRBV6-6 and TRBJ1-4, with a weak D call TRBD1 (6 bases). This CDR3 contains 15 residues. Germline CDR1 and CDR2: MNHNY and SVGAGI (reference sequence). Trimming stripped 6 bases from V and 5 bases from J, with 16 bases between. The CDR3 loop is CASRTDSGGNEKLFF. The CDR3 bases are TGTGCCAGCAGGACGGACAGTGGGGGAAATGAAAAACTGTTTTTT.

The V call is TRBV27, the J call TRBJ1-6; unclear D gene. V was cut by 6 bases and J by 0 bases, with 15 bases left in between. There are 17 residues in the CDR3. Per germline, CDR1 MNHEY and CDR2 SMNVEV (reference sequence). The CDR3 coding sequence is TGTGCCAGCAGAAATTTGGCCAAGAGCTCCTATAATTCACCCCTCCACTTT. It translates to CASRNLAKSSYNSPLHF.

In this sample, this clone turned up once. The gene calls are TRBV5-1 and TRBJ2-7, with 11 nucleotides matching TRBD2. The CDR3 is 15 residues long. Losses at the gene ends were 4 bases for V and 2 bases for J; bases not matched to a gene: 5. Germline-derived CDR1 and CDR2 are SGHRS and YFSETQ. CDR3 coding DNA: TGCGCCAGCAGCGATACTAGCGGGAGTCCCTACGAGCAGTACTTC. Amino acid sequence: CASSDTSGSPYEQYF.

V and J are TRBV7-3 and TRBJ2-2, with D maybe TRBD2 (6 bases). The CDR3 runs to 15 residues. Germline V CDR1 and CDR2: SGHTA, FQGTGA. The germline V and J ends were trimmed by 2 bases and 5 bases, with 12 bases remaining between them. As DNA, the CDR3 is TGTGCCAGCAGCTTAGACTCTCGGGGGACCGGGGAGCTGTTTTTT. Translated: CASSLDSRGTGELFF.

This chain joins TRBV2 and TRBJ1-2, with D tentatively TRBD1 (6 bases). This CDR3 has 15 residues. Looked up from germline, CDR1 is SNHLY and CDR2 is FYNNEI. Trimming took off 5 bases at V and 0 bases at J, with 13 bases between the two ends. The CDR3 loop reads CASSPQGLTNYGYTF. As DNA, the CDR3 is TGTGCCAGCAGTCCACAGGGTCTCACTAACTATGGCTACACCTTC. Filled out from reference TRBV2 and TRBJ1-2, the complete variable domain reads EPEVTQTPSHQVTQMGQEVILRCVPISNHLYFYWYRQILGQKVEFLVSFYNNEISEKSEIFDDQFSVERPDGSNFTLKIRSTKLEDSAMYFCASSPQGLTNYGYTFGSGTRLTVV.

J is TRBJ2-3 and V is TRBV12-1; the table's D call of TRBD2 was not tested on the DNA. TRBV12-1 is marked as a pseudogene. This CDR3 comprises 14 residues. The CDR3 loop reads CATWRGDSTDTQYF. DNA of the CDR3: TGTGCCACATGGAGGGGAGACAGCACAGATACGCAGTATTTT.

The rearrangement uses TRBV19 and TRBJ2-5; D gene uncertain. CDR3 length equals 15 residues. The germline V gene has CDR1 LNHDA and CDR2 SQIVND (reference sequence). The V end lost 6 bases, the J end lost 4 bases, and 18 bases lay between the germline ends. CDR3 sequence (DNA): TGTGCCAGTAGGGCCACATTTAGGGCCCGAGAGACCCAGTACTTC. The encoded protein is CASRATFRARETQYF. Full variable domain (rest looked up from reference TRBV19 and TRBJ2-5): DGGITQSPKYLFRKEGQNVTLSCEQNLNHDAMYWYRQDPGQGLRLIYYSQIVNDFQKGDIAEGYSVSREKKESFPLTVTSAQKNPTAFYLCASRATFRARETQYFGPGTRLLVL.

This chain links TRBV11-1 with TRBJ2-7, with TRBD1 matching over 10 bases. Per germline, CDR1 SGHAT and CDR2 FQDESV (reference sequence). The V gene end was trimmed by 1 base and the J gene end by 3 bases; junction bases not matched to a gene: 3. The CDR3 totals 15 residues. The CDR3 loop is CASSLVGQGVYEQYF. CDR3 in DNA: TGTGCCAGCAGCTTAGTTGGACAGGGGGTCTACGAGCAGTACTTC.

The J gene is TRBJ2-4, the V gene TRBV28; 10 bases agree with TRBD1. V lost 6 bases to trimming and J lost 3 bases; unmatched junction nucleotides: 8. The CDR3 extends over 16 amino acids. CDR1 is MDHEN, CDR2 SYDVKM, per germline. In nucleotides, the CDR3 is TGTGCCAGCAGACACGACAGGGGGCAGTACAAAAACATTCAGTACTTC. This gives the protein CASRHDRGQYKNIQYF.

This chain joins TRBV7-2 and TRBJ2-5; D is possibly TRBD2 (6 bases). This CDR3 has 13 residues. Germline V lookup: CDR1 SGHTA, CDR2 FQGNSA. Deletions cut 5 bases from V and 8 bases from J, with 15 bases between. The CDR3 DNA is TGTGCCAGCAGCCCGGGGGTTTCAGGTACCCAGTACTTC. Its translation is CASSPGVSGTQYF.

The chain joins TRBV18 to TRBJ2-4; tentative D call: TRBD2 (6 bases). Trimming left V 3 bases short and J 0 bases short, with 21 bases between. CDR1 is KGHSH and CDR2 is LQKENI in the germline V gene. The CDR3 length is 19 residues. The chain's CDR3 is CASSPSFPTRELAKNIQYF. CDR3 nucleotide sequence: TGTGCCAGCTCACCCAGTTTCCCGACTAGGGAGCTAGCCAAAAACATTCAGTACTTC.

The chain carries TRBV28 and TRBJ1-2, with 8 bases aligning to TRBD1. The CDR3 consists of 15 residues. Germline-derived CDR1 and CDR2 are MDHEN and SYDVKM. The V gene end was trimmed by 6 bases and the J gene end by 0 bases; junction bases not matched to a gene: 6. The CDR3 sequence: CASSQGTGPNYGYTF. CDR3 DNA: TGTGCCAGCAGCCAAGGGACAGGCCCTAACTATGGCTACACCTTC.

J is TRBJ1-2 and V is TRBV29-1; D may be TRBD1 (6 bases). Germline CDR1 and CDR2: SQVTM and ANQGSEA. The CDR3 is made up of 11 amino acids. V was pared by 7 bases and J by 6 bases, with 12 bases between. The CDR3 nucleotides read TGCAGCGCCCTGGGGGGCCATGGCTACACCTTC. Encoded protein: CSALGGHGYTF.

This chain links TRBV19 with TRBJ1-1; D gene unclear. V was cut by 6 bases and J by 2 bases, with 7 bases left in between. The CDR3 totals 12 residues. Germline V CDR1 and CDR2: LNHDA, SQIVND (reference sequence). The CDR3 protein is CASSHPNTEAFF. In DNA, the CDR3 is TGTGCCAGTAGCCATCCAAACACTGAAGCTTTCTTT.